The 21 T cell receptor beta chains below all came from one sample that was sequenced in a study of T-cell memory formation after mild COVID-19. TCRdb passed the 5' RACE reads through MiXCR, listing each CDR3 protein once. The sample gives about 250,000 distinct CDR3 sequences, approximately 18% of which show up once; 23% is in the top ten. Sequences were obtained from PBMCs or a T cell subset sorted from them (not recorded which). These receptors were obtained from a man aged 18 to 30 who had mild COVID-19 (a few samples of this study predate the infection). Cell type and time point are not known.

J is TRBJ1-5 and V is TRBV6-2 or TRBV6-3; D possibly corresponds to TRBD1 (5 bases). The CDR3 runs 13 residues. Germline CDR1 MNHEY, CDR2 SVGEGT. Trimming took 8 bases from V and 5 from J, leaving 13 bases between them. CDR3 region: CASGWGFDQPQHF. Here the CDR3 DNA reads TGTGCCAGCGGATGGGGCTTCGATCAGCCCCAGCATTTT.

The chain uses TRBV10-3 and TRBJ2-3, with TRBD2 matching over 9 bases. V shed 8 bases, J shed 2 bases, and the junction held 5 bases outside the gene matches. The CDR3 totals 14 residues. Germline CDR1 ENHRY, CDR2 SYGVKD. For the CDR3, the DNA is TGTGCCATCGATAGCGGGAGAACCACAGATACGCAGTATTTT. This sequence encodes CAIDSGRTTDTQYF.

This clonotype was picked up a small number of times. An end of the junction differs from the germline gene, which may be a read error. J is TRBJ1-2 and V is TRBV15; D call uncertain. CDR1 LNHNV and CDR2 YYDKDF come from the germline V gene (reference sequence). The CDR3 consists of 12 residues. The DNA of the CDR3 is TGTGCCACCAGCAGAGATACGTATGTCTACACCTTC. It translates to CATSRDTYVYTF.

The V gene is TRBV6-1, the J gene TRBJ2-7; weak D call: TRBD2 (6 bases). V was shortened by 5 bases and J by 7 bases, with 15 bases between the two germline ends. The CDR3 length is 13 residues. The V gene's germline CDR1 is MNHNS and CDR2 SASEGT. CDR3 nucleotides: TGTGCCAGCAGTCGGGAGACTGTTCGTGAGCAGTACTTC. It yields the protein CASSRETVREQYF.

In its sample, this clonotype was seen many times. The chain uses TRBV10-3 and TRBJ2-1, with a tentative D call TRBD2 (5 bases). This CDR3 has 12 amino acids. Trimming shortened V by 2 bases and J by 9 bases, and 8 bases separated the two germline ends. Germline CDR1 and CDR2: ENHRY and SYGVKD. The CDR3 DNA follows: TGTGCCATCAGTGAGACCGGGGTTGAGCAGTTCTTC. This codes for CAISETGVEQFF.

In DNA form, the CDR3 reads TGCGCCAGCAGTCTTACACCGGGACAGGGTGAGCAGTTCTTC. Translation: CASSLTPGQGEQFF. The J gene is TRBJ2-1, the V gene TRBV5-1, with 9 bases aligning to TRBD1. The CDR3 contains 14 residues. After removal of 5 bases from V and 9 bases from J, the junction contained 9 bases not matched to a gene. CDR1 SGHRS and CDR2 YFSETQ come from the germline V gene.

This clonotype was recorded only once. This chain connects TRBV6-6 to TRBJ1-2; perhaps TRBD1 as D (5 bases). The CDR3 is 14 amino acids. Trimming left V 0 bases short and J 11 bases short, with 16 bases between. Per germline, CDR1 MNHNY and CDR2 SVGAGI (reference sequence). The CDR3 nucleotides read TGTGCCAGCAGTTACTCCTACCGGGACGATTCTTACACCTTC. Translation: CASSYSYRDDSYTF.

This chain joins TRBV27 and TRBJ2-1, with D hard to call. Germline V gene lookup returns CDR1 MNHEY and CDR2 SMNVEV (reference sequence). CDR3 size: 12 residues. V gave up 5 bases and J gave up 5 bases, with 7 bases separating them. The CDR3 protein is CASSNPNNEQFF. CDR3 nucleotide sequence: TGTGCCAGCAGTAACCCGAACAATGAGCAGTTCTTC.

This clonotype occurred a few times. The chain combines TRBV7-9 with TRBJ2-4, with 7 bases identical to TRBD1. The CDR3 runs to 15 residues. CDR1 is SEHNR and CDR2 is FQNEAQ in the germline V gene (reference sequence). V was clipped by 4 bases and J by 9 bases; unmatched bases: 12. Written as DNA, the CDR3 is TGTGCCAGCAGCTCACCCGGGACAGATAAGAGCATTCAGTACTTC. It is translated as CASSSPGTDKSIQYF.

This clonotype was observed a handful of times. The chain couples TRBV6-2 or TRBV6-3 to TRBJ1-1; D possibly corresponds to TRBD1 (5 bases). The CDR3 covers 15 residues. Trimming cost V 2 bases and J 2 bases, with 12 bases left between them. CDR1 and CDR2 from the germline V gene are MNHEY and SVGEGT. CDR3 residues: CASSYPRDGNTEAFF. The CDR3 region has the DNA TGTGCCAGCAGTTACCCCCGGGACGGTAACACTGAAGCTTTCTTT.

The chain's CDR3 is CSVVGGTGYTF. CDR3 nucleotides: TGCAGCGTTGTAGGGGGCACTGGCTACACCTTC. V is TRBV29-1 and J is TRBJ1-2; TRBD1 agrees at 7 bases. Germline V gene lookup returns CDR1 SQVTM and CDR2 ANQGSEA. This CDR3 contains 11 residues. The J segment lost 7 bases and the V segment lost 4 bases, leaving 3 bases of the junction unmatched.

This clonotype was detected only a few times. CDR3 DNA: TGTGCCAGCAGCCGAGGGCCACCCCCGGGAAACACCATATATTTT. This translates into CASSRGPPPGNTIYF. J is TRBJ1-3 and V is TRBV7-8; D is undetermined. CDR1 is SGHVS, CDR2 FQNEAQ, per germline. The CDR3 is made up of 15 amino acids. V dropped 5 bases and J dropped 4 bases, with 15 bases sitting between them.

Points on this clonotype: With a much larger clone just one base away, this may be a read error. V is TRBV5-1 and J is TRBJ2-1; 13 nucleotides agree with TRBD2. CDR1 and CDR2 from the germline V gene are SGHRS and YFSETQ. This CDR3 is built from 18 residues. For the CDR3, the DNA is TGCGCCAGCAGTTCCGGGACTAGCGGGAAGAGCTCCTACCATGAGCAGTTCTTC. Its protein is CASSSGTSGKSSYHEQFF.

This clonotype has just a few counts. The chain joins TRBV7-9 to TRBJ1-2; a possible D gene is TRBD1 (6 bases). Germline CDR1 and CDR2: SEHNR and FQNEAQ (reference sequence). CDR3 length: 16 residues. V was trimmed by 5 bases and J by 4 bases, leaving 20 bases between them. The CDR3 DNA follows: TGTGCCAGCAGCGAGATCCAGGGGACATATAGCTATGGCTACACCTTC. This codes for CASSEIQGTYSYGYTF.

The chain recombines TRBV7-9 with TRBJ2-7; perhaps TRBD1 as D (6 bases). The length of the CDR3 is 12 residues. Looked up from germline, CDR1 is SEHNR and CDR2 is FQNEAQ (reference sequence). The V end lost 5 bases, the J end lost 7 bases, and 12 bases lay between the germline ends. CDR3 protein: CASSQGSTEQYV. For the CDR3, the DNA is TGTGCCAGCAGCCAGGGGTCTACGGAGCAGTACGTC.

This clonotype occurred once. V usage is TRBV3-1 and J usage is TRBJ2-5; 9 bases match TRBD2. From germline, CDR1 is LGHDT and CDR2 YNNKEL (reference sequence). Germline trimming cut 5 bases from V and 4 bases from J; bases unmatched to any gene: 5. The CDR3 is 14 residues long. CDR3 residues: CASSSRGGRETQYF. The CDR3, as DNA: TGTGCCAGCAGCTCGCGGGGGGGCCGAGAGACCCAGTACTTC.

This clonotype occurred a few times. The chain couples TRBV5-4 to TRBJ2-1; D is unclear. CDR3 length: 12 residues. CDR1 SGHNT and CDR2 YYREEE come from the germline V gene (reference sequence). Trimming left V 0 bases short and J 10 bases short, with 8 bases between. The CDR3 DNA reads as TGTGCCAGCAGCTTGGGCCAGAGCGAGCAGTTCTTC. This encodes CASSLGQSEQFF.

This clonotype has more than one count but fewer than ten. V is TRBV5-1 and J is TRBJ2-4; 7 bases line up with TRBD1. Germline CDR1 SGHRS, CDR2 YFSETQ. This CDR3 spans 13 amino acids. The trim removed 3 bases at V and 5 bases at J, leaving 2 bases unmatched. CDR3 sequence reads: CASSSTGQNIQYF. DNA of the CDR3: TGCGCCAGCAGCTCGACAGGGCAAAACATTCAGTACTTC. The variable domain in full, completed from reference TRBV5-1 and TRBJ2-4, reads KAGVTQTPRYLIKTRGQQVTLSCSPISGHRSVSWYQQTPGQGLQFLFEYFSETQRNKGNFPGRFSGRQFSNSRSEMNVSTLELGDSALYLCASSSTGQNIQYFGAGTRLSVL.

This chain joins TRBV7-9 and TRBJ1-2, with 9 bases lining up with TRBD1. The CDR3 sequence is 13 residues long. The germline V gene encodes CDR1 SEHNR and CDR2 FQNEAQ (reference sequence). Trimming took 5 bases from V and 5 from J; bases not matched to a gene: 3. CDR3 amino acids: CASSRTGEYGYTF. The DNA for the CDR3 is TGTGCCAGCAGCAGGACAGGGGAGTATGGCTACACCTTC.

This clonotype has more than one count but fewer than ten. The CDR3 reads CASSSIGYSETQYF. Here the CDR3 DNA reads TGTGCCAGCAGCTCAATAGGGTATTCAGAGACCCAGTACTTC. The chain joins TRBV7-9 to TRBJ2-5; no firm D call. This CDR3 is 14 amino acids long. The germline V and J ends were trimmed by 4 bases and 4 bases, with 13 bases remaining between them. Germline V CDR1 and CDR2: SEHNR, FQNEAQ (reference sequence).

The chain carries TRBV12-3 or TRBV12-4 and TRBJ2-2; no clear D. Trimming took 5 bases from V and 9 from J, leaving 13 bases between them. The CDR3 loop spans 13 amino acids. This CDR3 reads CASSENDGRELFF. The CDR3 DNA sequence: TGTGCCAGCAGTGAAAATGACGGCCGGGAGCTGTTTTTT.